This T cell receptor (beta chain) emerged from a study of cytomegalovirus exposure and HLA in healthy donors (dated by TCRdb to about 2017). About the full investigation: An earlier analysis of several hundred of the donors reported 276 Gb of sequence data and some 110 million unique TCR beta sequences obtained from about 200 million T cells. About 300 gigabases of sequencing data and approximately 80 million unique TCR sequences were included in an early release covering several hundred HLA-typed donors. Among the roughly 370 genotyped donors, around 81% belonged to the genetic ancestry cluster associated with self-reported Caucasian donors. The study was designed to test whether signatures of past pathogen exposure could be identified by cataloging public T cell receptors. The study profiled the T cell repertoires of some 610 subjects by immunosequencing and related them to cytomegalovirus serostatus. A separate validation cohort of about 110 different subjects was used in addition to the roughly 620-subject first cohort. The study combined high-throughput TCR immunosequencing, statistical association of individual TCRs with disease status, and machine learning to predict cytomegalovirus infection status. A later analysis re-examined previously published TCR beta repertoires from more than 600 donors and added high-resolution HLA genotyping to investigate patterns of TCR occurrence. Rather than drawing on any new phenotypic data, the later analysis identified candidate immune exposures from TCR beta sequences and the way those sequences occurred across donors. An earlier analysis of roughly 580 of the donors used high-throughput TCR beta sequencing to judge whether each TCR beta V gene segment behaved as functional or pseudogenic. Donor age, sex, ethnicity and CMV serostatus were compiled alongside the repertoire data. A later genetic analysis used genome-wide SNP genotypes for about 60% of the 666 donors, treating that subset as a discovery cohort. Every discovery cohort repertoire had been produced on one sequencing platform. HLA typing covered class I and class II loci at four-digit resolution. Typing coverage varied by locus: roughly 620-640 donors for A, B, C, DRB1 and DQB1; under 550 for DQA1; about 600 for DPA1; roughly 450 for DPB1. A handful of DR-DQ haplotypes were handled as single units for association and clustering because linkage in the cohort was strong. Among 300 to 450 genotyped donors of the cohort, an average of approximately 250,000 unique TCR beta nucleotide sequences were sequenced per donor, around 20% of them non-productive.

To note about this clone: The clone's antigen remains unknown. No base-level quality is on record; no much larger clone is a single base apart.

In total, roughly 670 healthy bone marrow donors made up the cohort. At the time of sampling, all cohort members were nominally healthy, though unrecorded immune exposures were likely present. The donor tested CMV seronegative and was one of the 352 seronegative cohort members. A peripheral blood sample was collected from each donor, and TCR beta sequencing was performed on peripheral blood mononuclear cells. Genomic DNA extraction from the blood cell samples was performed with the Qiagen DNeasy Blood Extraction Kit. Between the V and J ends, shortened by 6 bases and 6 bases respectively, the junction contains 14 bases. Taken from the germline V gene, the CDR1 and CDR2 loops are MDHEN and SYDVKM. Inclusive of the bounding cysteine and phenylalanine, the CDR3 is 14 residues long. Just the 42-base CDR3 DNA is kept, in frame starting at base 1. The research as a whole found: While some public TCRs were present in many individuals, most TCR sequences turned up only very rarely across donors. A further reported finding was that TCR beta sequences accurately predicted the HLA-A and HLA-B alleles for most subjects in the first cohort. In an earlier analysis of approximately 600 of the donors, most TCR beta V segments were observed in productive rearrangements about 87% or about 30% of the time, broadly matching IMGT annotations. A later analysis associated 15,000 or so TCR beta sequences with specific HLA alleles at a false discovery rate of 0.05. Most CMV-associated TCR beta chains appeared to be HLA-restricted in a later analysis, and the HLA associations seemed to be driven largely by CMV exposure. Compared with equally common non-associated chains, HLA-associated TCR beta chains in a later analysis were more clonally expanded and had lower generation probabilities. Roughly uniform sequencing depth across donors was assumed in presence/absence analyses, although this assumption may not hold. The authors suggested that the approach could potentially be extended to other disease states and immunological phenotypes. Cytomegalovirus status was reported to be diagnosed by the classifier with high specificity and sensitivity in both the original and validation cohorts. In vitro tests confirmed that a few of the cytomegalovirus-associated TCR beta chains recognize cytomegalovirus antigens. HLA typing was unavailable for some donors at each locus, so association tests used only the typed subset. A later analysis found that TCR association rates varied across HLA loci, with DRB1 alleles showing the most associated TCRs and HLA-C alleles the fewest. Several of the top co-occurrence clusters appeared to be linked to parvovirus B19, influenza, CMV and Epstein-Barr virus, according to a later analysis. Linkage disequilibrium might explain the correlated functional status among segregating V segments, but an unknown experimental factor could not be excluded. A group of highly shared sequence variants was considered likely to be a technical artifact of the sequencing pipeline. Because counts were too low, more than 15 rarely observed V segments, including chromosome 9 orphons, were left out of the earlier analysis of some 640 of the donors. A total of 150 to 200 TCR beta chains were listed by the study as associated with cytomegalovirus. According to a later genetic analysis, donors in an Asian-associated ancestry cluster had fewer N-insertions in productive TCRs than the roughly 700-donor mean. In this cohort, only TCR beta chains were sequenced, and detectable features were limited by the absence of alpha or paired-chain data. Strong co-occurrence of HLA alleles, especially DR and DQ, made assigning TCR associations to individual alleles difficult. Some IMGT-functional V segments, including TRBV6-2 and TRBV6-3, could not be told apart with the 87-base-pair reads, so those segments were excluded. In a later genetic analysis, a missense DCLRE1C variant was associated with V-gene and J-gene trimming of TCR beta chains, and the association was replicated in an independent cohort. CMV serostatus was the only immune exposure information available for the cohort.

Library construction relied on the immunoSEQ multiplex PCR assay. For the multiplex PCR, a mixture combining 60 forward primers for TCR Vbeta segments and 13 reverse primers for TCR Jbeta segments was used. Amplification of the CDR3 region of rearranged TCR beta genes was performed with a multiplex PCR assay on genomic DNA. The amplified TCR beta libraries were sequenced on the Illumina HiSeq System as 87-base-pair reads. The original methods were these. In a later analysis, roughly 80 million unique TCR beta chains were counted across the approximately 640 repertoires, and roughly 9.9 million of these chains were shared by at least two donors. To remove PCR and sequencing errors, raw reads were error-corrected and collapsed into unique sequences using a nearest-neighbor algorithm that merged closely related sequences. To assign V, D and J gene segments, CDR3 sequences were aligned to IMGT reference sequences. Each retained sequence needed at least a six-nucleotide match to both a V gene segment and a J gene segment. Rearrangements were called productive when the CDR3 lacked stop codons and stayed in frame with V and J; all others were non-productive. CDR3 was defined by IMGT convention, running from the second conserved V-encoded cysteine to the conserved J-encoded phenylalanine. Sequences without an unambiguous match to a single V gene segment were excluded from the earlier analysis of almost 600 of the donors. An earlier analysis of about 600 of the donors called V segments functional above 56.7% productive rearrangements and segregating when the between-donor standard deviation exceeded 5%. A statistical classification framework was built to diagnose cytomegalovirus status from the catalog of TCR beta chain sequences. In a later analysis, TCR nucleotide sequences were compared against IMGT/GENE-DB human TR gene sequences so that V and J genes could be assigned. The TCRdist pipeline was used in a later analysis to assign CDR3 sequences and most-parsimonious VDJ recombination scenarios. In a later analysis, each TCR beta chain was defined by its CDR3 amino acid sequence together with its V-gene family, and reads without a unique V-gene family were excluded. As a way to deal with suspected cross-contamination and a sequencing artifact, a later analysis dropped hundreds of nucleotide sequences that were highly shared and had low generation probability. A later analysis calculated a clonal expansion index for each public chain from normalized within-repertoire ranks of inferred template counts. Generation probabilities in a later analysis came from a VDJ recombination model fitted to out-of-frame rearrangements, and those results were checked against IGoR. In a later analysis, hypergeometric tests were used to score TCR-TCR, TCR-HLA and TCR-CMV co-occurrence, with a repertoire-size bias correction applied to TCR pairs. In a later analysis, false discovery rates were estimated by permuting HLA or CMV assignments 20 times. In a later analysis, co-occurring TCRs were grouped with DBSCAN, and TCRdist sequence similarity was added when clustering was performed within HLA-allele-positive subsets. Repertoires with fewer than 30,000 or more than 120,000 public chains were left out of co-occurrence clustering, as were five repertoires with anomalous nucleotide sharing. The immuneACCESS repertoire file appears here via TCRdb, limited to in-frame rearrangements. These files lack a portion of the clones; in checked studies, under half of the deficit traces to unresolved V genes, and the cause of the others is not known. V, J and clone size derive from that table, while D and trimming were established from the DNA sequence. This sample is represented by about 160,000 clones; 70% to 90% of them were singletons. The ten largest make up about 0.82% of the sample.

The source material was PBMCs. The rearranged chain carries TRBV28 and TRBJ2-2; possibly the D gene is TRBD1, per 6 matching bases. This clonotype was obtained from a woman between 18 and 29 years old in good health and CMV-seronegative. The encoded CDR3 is CASRGQGVAGELFF. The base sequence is TGTGCCAGCAGGGGACAAGGTGTCGCCGGGGAGCTGTTTTTT. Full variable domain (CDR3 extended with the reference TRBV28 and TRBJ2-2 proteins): DVKVTQSSRYLVKRTGEKVFLECVQDMDHENMFWYRQDPGLGLRLIYFSYDVKMKEKGDIPEGYSVSREKKERFSLILESASTNQTSMYLCASRGQGVAGELFFGEGSRLTVL.